These 24 T cell receptor beta chains were all obtained from the same sample, sequenced in a study of a mutant IDH1 vaccine in newly diagnosed glioma (dated by TCRdb to the early 2020s). Libraries were built with the immunoSEQ multiplex PCR assay. The immuneACCESS repertoire file appears here via TCRdb, limited to in-frame rearrangements. These files lack a portion of the clones; in checked studies, under half of the deficit traces to unresolved V genes, and the cause of the others is not known. The sample contains 65,000 or so clones, approximately 85% of them found a single time. Of the sample, about 4% is held by the ten largest clones. The time point label, as the study defines it: week 23, last vaccination. Every vaccine dose consisted of 300 ug of a 20-mer mutant IDH1 peptide in Montanide, administered subcutaneously together with topical imiquimod. No antigen has been identified for these receptors.

This specimen was PBMCs, taken from a glioma patient whose treatment included an IDH1 peptide vaccine. These receptors came from a man aged 30 to 39 with glioma.

This chain connects TRBV5-1 to TRBJ1-4; D may be TRBD1 (6 bases). CDR3 length: 14 residues. Trimming removed 0 bases at V and 7 bases at J, with 10 bases between. Germline assignment: CDR1 SGHRS and CDR2 YFSETQ. In DNA form, the CDR3 reads TGCGCCAGCAGCTTGGACAGGGTGGGTGAAAAACTGTTTTTT. Its translation is CASSLDRVGEKLFF.

This clone was detected only once. The V call is TRBV7-8, the J call TRBJ2-3; TRBD1 is a possible D gene (6 bases). V was pared by 5 bases and J by 2 bases, with 23 bases between. Germline CDR1 is SGHVS and CDR2 is FQNEAQ. The length of the CDR3 is 18 residues. Here the CDR3 reads CASSNNPPTGWTTDTQYF. The CDR3 DNA reads as TGTGCCAGCAGCAACAACCCCCCCACAGGGTGGACCACAGATACGCAGTATTTT.

The chain employs TRBV25-1 and TRBJ2-6, with 10 bases aligning to TRBD1. The germline V gene has CDR1 MGHDK and CDR2 SYGVNS. The CDR3 spans 16 residues. J lost 4 bases, V lost 10 bases, and 10 bases had no gene match. The CDR3 reads CATAGTGVTGANVLTF. The CDR3 nucleotides are TGTGCCACGGCCGGGACAGGGGTTACGGGGGCCAACGTCCTGACTTTC.

This clone has a single count. This CDR3 is also generated by other DNA sequences in the sample. The chain links TRBV6-4 to TRBJ2-3; 10 bases are a match to TRBD2. Germline V gives CDR1 MRHNA, CDR2 SNTAGT. With 5 bases clipped from V and 2 bases from J, the junction kept 1 base outside the gene matches. The CDR3 extends over 14 amino acids. The CDR3, as DNA: TGTGCCAGCAGTAGCGGGGGGGCCACAGATACGCAGTATTTT. Its translation is CASSSGGATDTQYF.

This chain connects TRBV12-2 to TRBJ2-5; the table calls TRBD2, which could not be checked here. TRBV12-2 is assigned pseudogene status. This CDR3 has 16 amino acids. The CDR3 is CASRLLLAGGRETQYF. The CDR3, as DNA: TGTGCAAGTCGCTTATTGCTAGCGGGGGGTCGGGAGACCCAGTACTTC.

For this clone: Other DNA sequences in this sample translate to the same CDR3. The chain carries TRBV30 and TRBJ2-7; the match to TRBD1 covers 10 bases. The V gene end was trimmed by 2 bases and the J gene end by 2 bases; junction bases not matched to a gene: 3. CDR1 GTSNPN and CDR2 SVGIG come from the germline V gene (reference sequence). The CDR3 covers 14 residues. The CDR3 coding sequence is TGTGCCTGGAGTCTCGGACAGGGGGCCTACGAGCAGTACTTC. This sequence encodes CAWSLGQGAYEQYF.

This clone was recorded once. The same CDR3 arises from other DNA sequences in this sample as well. The rearrangement uses TRBV6-5 and TRBJ1-3; no clear D. The CDR3 loop spans 13 amino acids. V shed 0 bases and J shed 4 bases, with 4 bases lying between them. Germline CDR1 is MNHEY and CDR2 is SVGAGI. The CDR3: CASSYSSGNTIYF. In DNA, the CDR3 is TGTGCCAGCAGTTACTCATCGGGAAACACCATATATTTT.

This chain connects TRBV6-5 to TRBJ1-2, with D unresolved. Deletions cut 2 bases from V and 6 bases from J, with 10 bases between. Germline values: CDR1 MNHEY, CDR2 SVGAGI. The CDR3 totals 13 residues. CDR3 in amino acids: CASSYPYRHGYTF. The CDR3 DNA sequence: TGTGCCAGCAGTTACCCCTACCGACATGGCTACACCTTC.

The CDR3 loop is CASSPGQRTYNEQFF. Written as DNA, the CDR3 is TGTGCCAGCAGTCCGGGACAGAGGACTTACAATGAGCAGTTCTTC. V usage is TRBV5-6 and J usage is TRBJ2-1, with 7 bases fitting TRBD1. The CDR3 length is 15 residues. Germline V gene lookup returns CDR1 SGHDT and CDR2 YYEEEE. V was pared by 5 bases and J by 4 bases, with 9 bases of the junction left unmatched.

V is TRBV5-1 and J is TRBJ2-7; D not certain. Germline CDR1 and CDR2: SGHRS and YFSETQ. V lost 0 bases and J lost 7, with 11 bases in between. The CDR3 has 13 residues. The CDR3 bases are TGCGCCAGCAGCTTGGTTGATTGGGGAGAGCAGTACTTC. Amino acid sequence: CASSLVDWGEQYF.

In its sample, this clone was seen once. This chain uses TRBV5-1 with TRBJ2-2; 9 positions agree with TRBD2. The germline CDR1 and CDR2 sequences are SGHRS and YFSETQ. V shed 7 bases, J shed 6 bases, and the junction held 10 bases outside the gene matches. This CDR3 contains 15 residues. The CDR3 here is CASARTRGGAGELFF. In DNA form, the CDR3 reads TGCGCCAGCGCAAGGACTCGCGGGGGGGCCGGGGAGCTGTTTTTT.

The chain carries TRBV7-9 and TRBJ1-3; D unclear. Trimming pared 1 base from V and 1 base from J, leaving 5 bases between. Per the germline V gene, CDR1 is SEHNR and CDR2 is FQNEAQ (reference sequence). The CDR3 has 14 residues. CDR3 residues: CASSLGGSGNTIYF. The CDR3 DNA sequence: TGTGCCAGCAGCTTAGGAGGGTCTGGAAACACCATATATTTT. The whole variable domain, filled in from reference TRBV7-9 and TRBJ1-3, reads DTGVSQNPRHKITKRGQNVTFRCDPISEHNRLYWYRQTLGQGPEFLTYFQNEAQLEKSRLLSDRFSAERPKGSFSTLEIQRTEQGDSAMYLCASSLGGSGNTIYFGEGSWLTVV.

The J gene is TRBJ2-7, the V gene TRBV28; D is perhaps TRBD1 (6 bases). Trimming left V 10 bases short and J 2 bases short, with 15 bases between. The CDR3 runs 13 residues. From germline, CDR1 is MDHEN and CDR2 SYDVKM. The CDR3 loop reads CATRGTPTYEQYF. The CDR3 coding sequence is TGTGCCACCAGAGGGACACCTACCTACGAGCAGTACTTC.

This chain connects TRBV6-5 to TRBJ1-4; 10 positions match TRBD1. CDR1 MNHEY and CDR2 SVGAGI come from the germline V gene. V lost 5 bases to trimming and J lost 4 bases; unmatched junction nucleotides: 1. The CDR3 length is 14 residues. CDR3 region: CASSRDRGNEKLFF. The CDR3 DNA reads TGTGCCAGCAGTCGGGACAGGGGTAATGAAAAACTGTTTTTT.

This chain links TRBV7-9 with TRBJ1-6; possibly TRBD1 for D (5 bases). The germline V and J ends were trimmed by 5 bases and 7 bases, with 12 bases remaining between them. Germline V gives CDR1 SEHNR, CDR2 FQNEAQ (reference sequence). This CDR3 contains 14 residues. CDR3 sequence (DNA): TGTGCCAGCAGCAAGACAGAGAAAAATTCACCCCTCCACTTT. Translation gives CASSKTEKNSPLHF.

This rearrangement joins TRBV6-5 to TRBJ2-7; 9 positions agree with TRBD1. V lost 6 bases and J lost 2; bases outside the gene matches: 5. In germline, CDR1 is MNHEY, CDR2 SVGAGI. The CDR3 consists of 14 residues. The DNA of the CDR3 is TGTGCCAGCAGCAGGACAGGGGTGGCCTACGAGCAGTACTTC. Protein sequence: CASSRTGVAYEQYF.

The chain carries TRBV11-3 and TRBJ2-3; 9 bases are shared with TRBD1. This CDR3 contains 14 residues. Losses at the gene ends were 5 bases for V and 3 bases for J; bases not matched to a gene: 3. CDR1 and CDR2 from the germline V gene are SGHNT and YENEEA. The CDR3 here is CASSPGQGTDTQYF. In nucleotides, the CDR3 is TGTGCCAGCAGCCCTGGACAGGGGACAGATACGCAGTATTTT.

This clone was detected only once. The V gene is TRBV5-1, the J gene TRBJ2-7; 8 bases agree with TRBD1. Germline assignment: CDR1 SGHRS and CDR2 YFSETQ. The CDR3 is made up of 14 amino acids. J gave up 3 bases and V 4 bases, and 6 bases lay outside the gene matches. In DNA form, the CDR3 reads TGCGCCAGCAGCACCGGACAGGGCTACTACGAGCAGTACTTC. It translates to CASSTGQGYYEQYF.

The V gene is TRBV13, the J gene TRBJ1-1, with a weak D call TRBD1 (5 bases). Germline-derived CDR1 and CDR2 are PRHDT and FYEKMQ (reference sequence). Trimming pared 3 bases from V and 1 base from J, leaving 12 bases between. The CDR3 covers 15 residues. The CDR3 nucleotides read TGTGCCAGCAGCTTGGCCGGAGGGGAGAACACTGAAGCTTTCTTT. Amino acid sequence: CASSLAGGENTEAFF.

This clone showed up just a few times. The V gene is TRBV4-2, the J gene TRBJ1-1; 9 bases map to TRBD1. Germline V lookup: CDR1 LGHNA, CDR2 YNFKEQ. The CDR3 contains 16 residues. V was pared by 3 bases and J by 6 bases, with 11 bases of the junction left unmatched. This CDR3 is CASSQTGGIGEPEAFF. CDR3 bases: TGTGCCAGCAGCCAGACAGGGGGGATTGGGGAGCCTGAAGCTTTCTTT.

The chain uses TRBV5-8 and TRBJ1-3; 9 nucleotides match TRBD1. The CDR3 is 17 amino acids. Germline lookup yields CDR1 SGHTS and CDR2 YDEGEE. J lost 1 base, V lost 2 bases, and 7 bases had no gene match. This chain's CDR3 is CASSFWTGDLSGNTIYF. The DNA of the CDR3 is TGTGCCAGCAGCTTCTGGACAGGGGATTTGTCTGGAAACACCATATATTTT.

This clone has only a few counts. The rearrangement links TRBV5-6 to TRBJ1-4; 9 bases line up with TRBD1. Germline V gene lookup returns CDR1 SGHDT and CDR2 YYEEEE. CDR3 size: 15 residues. J gave up 7 bases and V 4 bases, and 8 bases lay outside the gene matches. Here the CDR3 reads CASSLAGQGSEKLFF. In nucleotides, the CDR3 is TGTGCCAGCAGCCTCGCGGGACAGGGAAGTGAAAAACTGTTTTTT.

V gene TRBV27 combines with J gene TRBJ1-3; D is uncertain. The germline V and J ends were trimmed by 3 bases and 0 bases, with 3 bases remaining between them. Per germline, CDR1 MNHEY and CDR2 SMNVEV (reference sequence). The CDR3 totals 13 residues. CDR3 DNA: TGTGCCAGCAGTTTGCGCTCTGGAAACACCATATATTTT. As protein: CASSLRSGNTIYF.

The V and J genes are TRBV27 and TRBJ2-6; D unresolved. CDR3 size: 15 residues. V lost 2 bases and J 1 base, leaving 6 bases between the germline ends. Germline V gene lookup returns CDR1 MNHEY and CDR2 SMNVEV (reference sequence). The CDR3 is CASSLIGSGANVLTF. As DNA, the CDR3 is TGTGCCAGCAGTTTAATCGGTTCTGGGGCCAACGTCCTGACTTTC. Based on the CDR3 plus reference TRBV27 and TRBJ2-6, the full variable domain is EAQVTQNPRYLITVTGKKLTVTCSQNMNHEYMSWYRQDPGLGLRQIYYSMNVEVTDKGDVPEGYKVSRKEKRNFPLILESPSPNQTSLYFCASSLIGSGANVLTFGAGSRLTVL.